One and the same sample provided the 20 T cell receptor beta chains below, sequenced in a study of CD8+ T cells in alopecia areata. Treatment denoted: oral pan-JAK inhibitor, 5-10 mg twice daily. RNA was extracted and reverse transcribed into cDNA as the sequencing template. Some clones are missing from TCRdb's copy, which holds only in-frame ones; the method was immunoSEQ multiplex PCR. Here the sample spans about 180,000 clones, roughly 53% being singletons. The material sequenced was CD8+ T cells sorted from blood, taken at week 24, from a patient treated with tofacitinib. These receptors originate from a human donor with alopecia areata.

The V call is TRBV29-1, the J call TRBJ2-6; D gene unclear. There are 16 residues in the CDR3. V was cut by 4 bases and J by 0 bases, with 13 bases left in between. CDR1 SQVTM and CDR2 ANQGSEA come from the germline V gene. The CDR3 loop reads CSVAGAVSSGANVLTF. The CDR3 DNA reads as TGCAGCGTTGCTGGCGCGGTGAGCTCTGGGGCCAACGTCCTGACTTTC.

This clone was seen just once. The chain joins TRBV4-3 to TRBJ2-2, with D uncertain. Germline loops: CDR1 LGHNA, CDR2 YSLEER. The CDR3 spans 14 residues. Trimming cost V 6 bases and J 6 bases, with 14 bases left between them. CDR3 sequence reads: CASSEGIEPGELFF. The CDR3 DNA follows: TGCGCCAGCAGTGAAGGGATCGAGCCCGGGGAGCTGTTTTTT.

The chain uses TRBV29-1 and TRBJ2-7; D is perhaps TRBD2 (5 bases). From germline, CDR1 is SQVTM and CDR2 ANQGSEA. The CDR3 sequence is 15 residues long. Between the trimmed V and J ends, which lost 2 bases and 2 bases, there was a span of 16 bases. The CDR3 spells CSVEYPGELAYEQYF. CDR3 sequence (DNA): TGCAGCGTTGAATACCCCGGGGAGTTAGCCTACGAGCAGTACTTC.

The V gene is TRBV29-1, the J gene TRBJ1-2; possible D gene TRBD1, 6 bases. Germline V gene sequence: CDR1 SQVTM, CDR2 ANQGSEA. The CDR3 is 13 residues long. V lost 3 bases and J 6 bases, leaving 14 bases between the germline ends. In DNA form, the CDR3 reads TGCAGCGTTGAGTGGGACAAACTACATGGCTACACCTTC. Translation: CSVEWDKLHGYTF.

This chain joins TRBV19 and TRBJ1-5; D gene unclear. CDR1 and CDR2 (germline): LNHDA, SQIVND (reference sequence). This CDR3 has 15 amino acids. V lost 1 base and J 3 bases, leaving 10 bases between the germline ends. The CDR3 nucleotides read TGTGCCAGTAGTATAGCAGCCCGACCCAATCAGCCCCAGCATTTT. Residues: CASSIAARPNQPQHF. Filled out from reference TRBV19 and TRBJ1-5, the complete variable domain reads DGGITQSPKYLFRKEGQNVTLSCEQNLNHDAMYWYRQDPGQGLRLIYYSQIVNDFQKGDIAEGYSVSREKKESFPLTVTSAQKNPTAFYLCASSIAARPNQPQHFGDGTRLSIL.

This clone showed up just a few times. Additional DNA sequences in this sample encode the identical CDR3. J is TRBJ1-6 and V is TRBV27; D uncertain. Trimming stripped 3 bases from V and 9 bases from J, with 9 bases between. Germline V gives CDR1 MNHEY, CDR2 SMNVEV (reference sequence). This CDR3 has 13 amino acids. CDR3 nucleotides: TGTGCCAGCAGTTTGGGGTACTCTTCACCCCTCCACTTT. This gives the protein CASSLGYSSPLHF.

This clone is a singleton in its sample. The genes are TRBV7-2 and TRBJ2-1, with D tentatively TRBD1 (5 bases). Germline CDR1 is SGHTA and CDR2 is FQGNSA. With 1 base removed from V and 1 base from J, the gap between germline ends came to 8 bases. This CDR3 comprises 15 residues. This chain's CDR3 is CASSLEQGSYNEQFF. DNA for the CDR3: TGTGCCAGCAGCTTAGAGCAGGGTTCCTACAATGAGCAGTTCTTC.

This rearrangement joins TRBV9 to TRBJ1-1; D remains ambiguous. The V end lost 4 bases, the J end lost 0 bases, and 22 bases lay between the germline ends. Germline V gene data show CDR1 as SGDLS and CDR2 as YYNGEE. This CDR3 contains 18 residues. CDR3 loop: CASSSPAKALNMNTEAFF. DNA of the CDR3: TGTGCCAGCAGCTCCCCCGCAAAGGCCCTGAACATGAACACTGAAGCTTTCTTT.

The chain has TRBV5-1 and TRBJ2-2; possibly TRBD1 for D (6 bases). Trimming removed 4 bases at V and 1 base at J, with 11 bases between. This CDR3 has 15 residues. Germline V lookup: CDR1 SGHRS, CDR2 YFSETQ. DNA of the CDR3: TGCGCCAGCAGCCCACGACAGGTGAACACCGGGGAGCTGTTTTTT. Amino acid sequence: CASSPRQVNTGELFF.

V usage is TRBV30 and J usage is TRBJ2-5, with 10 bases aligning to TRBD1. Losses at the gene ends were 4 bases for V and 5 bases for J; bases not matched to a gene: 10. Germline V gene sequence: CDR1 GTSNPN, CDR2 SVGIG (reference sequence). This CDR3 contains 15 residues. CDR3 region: CAWNSGQGVRETQYF. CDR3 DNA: TGTGCCTGGAATAGCGGACAGGGGGTGCGGGAGACCCAGTACTTC.

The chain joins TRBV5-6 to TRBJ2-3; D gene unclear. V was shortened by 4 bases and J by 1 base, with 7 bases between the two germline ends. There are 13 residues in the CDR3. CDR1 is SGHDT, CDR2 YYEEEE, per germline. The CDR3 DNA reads TGTGCCAGCAGCCTGACTGGCACAGATACGCAGTATTTT. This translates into CASSLTGTDTQYF.

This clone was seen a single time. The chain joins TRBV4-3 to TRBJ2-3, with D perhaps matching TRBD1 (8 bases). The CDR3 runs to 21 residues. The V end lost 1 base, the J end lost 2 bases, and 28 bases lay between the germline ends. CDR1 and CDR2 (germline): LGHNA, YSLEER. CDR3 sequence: CASSQGIGQGGSRKNTDTQYF. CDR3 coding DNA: TGCGCCAGCAGCCAAGGCATAGGACAGGGAGGGTCAAGGAAGAACACAGATACGCAGTATTTT.

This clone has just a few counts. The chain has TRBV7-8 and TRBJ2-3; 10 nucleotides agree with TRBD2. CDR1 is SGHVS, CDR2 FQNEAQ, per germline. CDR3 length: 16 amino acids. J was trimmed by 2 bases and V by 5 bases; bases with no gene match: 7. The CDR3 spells CASSGRTSGTTDTQYF. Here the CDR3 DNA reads TGTGCCAGCAGCGGTAGGACTAGCGGAACCACAGATACGCAGTATTTT.

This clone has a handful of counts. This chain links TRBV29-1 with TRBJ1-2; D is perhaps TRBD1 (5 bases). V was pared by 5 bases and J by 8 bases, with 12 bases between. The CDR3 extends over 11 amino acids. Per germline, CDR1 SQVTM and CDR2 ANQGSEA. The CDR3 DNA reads TGCAGCGTTCTGACAGCGCTAGGCTACACCTTC. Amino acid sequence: CSVLTALGYTF.

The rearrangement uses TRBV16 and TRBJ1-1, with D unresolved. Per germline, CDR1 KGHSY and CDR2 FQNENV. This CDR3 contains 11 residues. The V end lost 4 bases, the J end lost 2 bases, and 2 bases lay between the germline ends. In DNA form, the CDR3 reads TGTGCCAGCAGCCCTAACACTGAAGCTTTCTTT. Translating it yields CASSPNTEAFF. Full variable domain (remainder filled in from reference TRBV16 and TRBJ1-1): GEEVAQTPKHLVRGEGQKAKLYCAPIKGHSYVFWYQQVLKNEFKFLISFQNENVFDETGMPKERFSAKCLPNSPCSLEIQATKLEDSAVYFCASSPNTEAFFGQGTRLTVV.

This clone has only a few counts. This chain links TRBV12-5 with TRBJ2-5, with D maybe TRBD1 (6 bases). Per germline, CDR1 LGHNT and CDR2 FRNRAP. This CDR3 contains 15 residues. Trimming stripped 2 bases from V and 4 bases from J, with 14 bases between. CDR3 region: CASGLPNRERETQYF. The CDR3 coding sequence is TGTGCTAGTGGTTTGCCGAACAGGGAGAGAGAGACCCAGTACTTC.

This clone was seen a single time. The CDR3 DNA sequence: TGTGCCAGCAGCTCGGGATCTAATCAGCCCCAGCATTTT. Amino acids: CASSSGSNQPQHF. The chain recombines TRBV11-2 with TRBJ1-5, with D unresolved. The CDR3 spans 13 residues. The germline V gene encodes CDR1 SGHAT and CDR2 FQNNGV. V shed 4 bases and J shed 4 bases, with 8 bases lying between them.

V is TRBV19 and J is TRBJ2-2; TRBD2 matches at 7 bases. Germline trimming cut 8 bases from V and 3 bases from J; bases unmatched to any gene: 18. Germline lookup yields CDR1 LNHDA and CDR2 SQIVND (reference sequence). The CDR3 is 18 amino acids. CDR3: CASQGSQRGRVDTGELFF. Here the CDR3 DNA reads TGTGCCAGTCAAGGGAGTCAGCGGGGAAGGGTCGACACCGGGGAGCTGTTTTTT.

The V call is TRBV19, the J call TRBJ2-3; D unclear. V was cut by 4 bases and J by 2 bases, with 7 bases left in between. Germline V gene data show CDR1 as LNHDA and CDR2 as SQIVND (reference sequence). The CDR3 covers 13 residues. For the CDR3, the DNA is TGTGCCAGTAGTAACATACCCACAGATACGCAGTATTTT. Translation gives CASSNIPTDTQYF.

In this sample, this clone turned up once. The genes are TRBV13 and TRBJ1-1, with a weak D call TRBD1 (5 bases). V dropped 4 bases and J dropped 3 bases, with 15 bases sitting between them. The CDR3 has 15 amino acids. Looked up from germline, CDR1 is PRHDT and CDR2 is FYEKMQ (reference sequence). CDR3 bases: TGTGCCAGCAGCTGGATGGGCGGGGACCACACTGAAGCTTTCTTT. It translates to CASSWMGGDHTEAFF.